This T cell receptor (beta chain) stems from a study of beta chain features in type 1 diabetes. Whole-study findings and limits: Moderately but significantly shorter TCRB CDR3s were found in Type 1 diabetes patients in all four CD4+ subsets.

TCRB transcripts that were expressed got sequenced, as all of the isolated RNA had been reverse transcribed. Assay: immunoSEQ multiplex PCR; the TCRdb copy retains only in-frame clones and omits some. The sample shows roughly 290,000 clones, 14% to 15% of them seen only once. The CDR3 has 13 amino acids. Germline assignment: CDR1 GTSNPN and CDR2 SVGIG (reference sequence). V was trimmed by 0 bases and J by 8 bases, leaving 10 bases between them. As to this clone: Its target is not known.

The source is a man younger than 35 with type 1 diabetes. This chain links TRBV30 with TRBJ1-4; a possible D gene is TRBD1 (5 bases). Material: naive CD4+ T cells from blood. CDR3 in amino acids: CAWSVLRGEKLFF. DNA for the CDR3: TGTGCCTGGAGTGTGTTACGGGGGGAAAAACTGTTTTTT.